Following are 11 T cell receptor beta chains from one sample sequenced in a study of shared clonotypes between healthy human individuals. The method was immunoSEQ multiplex PCR; TCRdb's version includes in-frame clones alone and lacks a portion of them. Among roughly 2.1 million clones listed, 93% were seen once. CD45RO-negative cells were positively selected for CCR7, leaving out terminally differentiated effector memory CD45RA+ cells. The specimen sequenced was naive CD8+ T cells from PBMCs. These receptors all come from a man between 18 and 35 years old in good health. Some clones in this sample may be carry-over from other donors' samples.

On this clone itself: This same CDR3 is encoded by further DNA sequences in the sample. The V and J genes are TRBV27 and TRBJ2-2; no definite D call. V dropped 2 bases and J dropped 4 bases, with 11 bases sitting between them. Germline CDR1 reads MNHEY; CDR2 reads SMNVEV (reference sequence). This CDR3 region has 15 residues. CDR3 sequence: CASSLGGAGTGELFF. CDR3 bases: TGTGCCAGCAGTTTAGGCGGCGCCGGCACCGGGGAGCTGTTTTTT.

The V and J genes are TRBV7-9 and TRBJ2-7; 11 nucleotides line up with TRBD1. J lost 6 bases, V lost 0 bases, and 4 bases had no gene match. Germline-derived CDR1 and CDR2 are SEHNR and FQNEAQ (reference sequence). This CDR3 is built from 15 residues. This CDR3 reads CASSLAGQGVSEQYF. The CDR3 bases are TGTGCCAGCAGCTTAGCGGGACAGGGGGTCTCCGAGCAGTACTTC. Full variable domain (missing parts from reference TRBV7-9 and TRBJ2-7): DTGVSQNPRHKITKRGQNVTFRCDPISEHNRLYWYRQTLGQGPEFLTYFQNEAQLEKSRLLSDRFSAERPKGSFSTLEIQRTEQGDSAMYLCASSLAGQGVSEQYFGPGTRLTVT.

The genes are TRBV7-2 and TRBJ2-3; tentatively, D is TRBD1 (6 bases). The CDR3 has 17 amino acids. Trimming pared 3 bases from V and 0 bases from J, leaving 16 bases between. Per germline, CDR1 SGHTA and CDR2 FQGNSA. In DNA, the CDR3 is TGTGCCAGCAGCTTCCTCTGGACAGAGGGTAGCACAGATACGCAGTATTTT. Encoded protein: CASSFLWTEGSTDTQYF.

The chain employs TRBV5-1 and TRBJ1-5, with TRBD1 matching over 7 bases. V gave up 4 bases and J gave up 3 bases; unmatched junction bases: 10. CDR1 and CDR2 (germline): SGHRS, YFSETQ. The length of the CDR3 is 16 residues. CDR3 DNA sequence: TGCGCCAGCAGCCCCCGACAGGGTCTTTTCAATCAGCCCCAGCATTTT. It encodes CASSPRQGLFNQPQHF.

This chain connects TRBV7-9 to TRBJ2-1, with D unresolved. CDR1 is SEHNR, CDR2 FQNEAQ, per germline (reference sequence). Trimming left V 4 bases short and J 8 bases short, with 9 bases between. The CDR3 is 12 residues long. CDR3 in amino acids: CASSSPVYEQFF. Here the CDR3 DNA reads TGTGCCAGCAGCTCACCAGTTTATGAGCAGTTCTTC.

The genes are TRBV13 and TRBJ2-7; D may be TRBD2 (5 bases). Germline assignment: CDR1 PRHDT and CDR2 FYEKMQ (reference sequence). Trimming shortened V by 5 bases and J by 7 bases, and 21 bases separated the two germline ends. This CDR3 is 15 amino acids long. CDR3 coding DNA: TGTGCCAGCAGCCTATTGGTCGTAACTCCGGGGGAGCAGTACTTC. This codes for CASSLLVVTPGEQYF.

The rearrangement uses TRBV9 and TRBJ2-3, with D uncertain. The CDR3 covers 12 residues. CDR1 is SGDLS and CDR2 is YYNGEE in the germline V gene. The V gene lost 3 bases and the J gene lost 4 bases, with 6 bases spanning the gap. CDR3 DNA sequence: TGTGCCAGCAGCGAGACCCCAGATACGCAGTATTTT. Translation gives CASSETPDTQYF.

V and J are TRBV7-9 and TRBJ2-1, with 11 bases aligning to TRBD2. The junction had 8 bases not matched to a gene; V was cut back by 1 base and J by 3 bases. The CDR3 runs to 18 residues. Germline V gene lookup returns CDR1 SEHNR and CDR2 FQNEAQ (reference sequence). CDR3 in DNA: TGTGCCAGCAGCTTAGTGACTAGCGGGGAATTCCTCTACAATGAGCAGTTCTTC. It specifies CASSLVTSGEFLYNEQFF.

V and J are TRBV18 and TRBJ2-2; D may be TRBD1 (6 bases). Germline lookup yields CDR1 KGHSH and CDR2 LQKENI. V lost 1 base and J lost 1, with 16 bases in between. This CDR3 comprises 18 residues. In nucleotides, the CDR3 is TGTGCCAGCTCACCACAGTCCAGGGGACGAGGGAACACCGGGGAGCTGTTTTTT. Amino acids: CASSPQSRGRGNTGELFF.

The V and J genes are TRBV9 and TRBJ2-3, with a weak D call TRBD2 (5 bases). Per the germline V gene, CDR1 is SGDLS and CDR2 is YYNGEE. The CDR3 sequence is 15 residues long. Trimming removed 5 bases from V and 0 bases from J, with 13 bases in between. The CDR3 DNA is TGTGCCAGCAGAGCCGGGGTGCGTAGCACAGATACGCAGTATTTT. It codes for CASRAGVRSTDTQYF.

This rearrangement joins TRBV28 to TRBJ1-6, with D possibly matching TRBD1 (5 bases). This CDR3 has 16 residues. V dropped 7 bases and J dropped 4 bases, with 17 bases sitting between them. Germline V gene data show CDR1 as MDHEN and CDR2 as SYDVKM. CDR3 DNA sequence: TGTGCCAGCACCGTACCCGGGACCCAATATAATTCACCCCTCCACTTT. It codes for CASTVPGTQYNSPLHF.